The 10 T cell receptor beta chains below come from one sample, sequenced in a study of blood T cell repertoires in COVID-19. Sequenced by immunoSEQ multiplex PCR; TCRdb stores in-frame clones only, minus some. The sample lists around 250,000 clones, around 86% occurring once. Sample: peripheral blood. These receptors originate from a woman aged 65 to 85 with active or convalescent COVID-19.

The chain has TRBV4-2 and TRBJ1-6, with 11 bases matching TRBD1. J was trimmed by 6 bases and V by 5 bases; bases with no gene match: 6. The CDR3 contains 16 residues. In germline, CDR1 is LGHNA, CDR2 YNFKEQ. The CDR3 nucleotides read TGTGCCAGCAGCAATGTAGGACAGGGGGCTAATTCACCCCTCCACTTT. It specifies CASSNVGQGANSPLHF.

The CDR3 is CASSLSNDFSSGYTF. DNA for the CDR3: TGTGCCAGCAGTTTAAGCAACGATTTTTCGAGTGGCTACACCTTC. V and J are TRBV27 and TRBJ1-2; no clear D gene. Germline CDR1 MNHEY, CDR2 SMNVEV (reference sequence). The CDR3 consists of 15 residues. V lost 2 bases, J lost 7 bases, and 17 bases lay in between.

The genes are TRBV29-1 and TRBJ1-4; D is possibly TRBD1 (5 bases). Germline CDR1 reads SQVTM; CDR2 reads ANQGSEA. The CDR3 extends over 14 amino acids. V shed 7 bases and J shed 6 bases, with 18 bases lying between them. CDR3 nucleotide sequence: TGCAGCGCATTGGGGCGGGGTGGGTATGAAAAACTGTTTTTT. Its protein product is CSALGRGGYEKLFF.

The gene calls are TRBV24-1 and TRBJ1-1; 8 nucleotides line up with TRBD1. Germline CDR1 reads KGHDR; CDR2 reads SFDVKD. The V gene end was trimmed by 4 bases and the J gene end by 10 bases; junction bases not matched to a gene: 4. The CDR3 is 12 residues long. CDR3 nucleotides: TGTGCCACCAGTGAAGCCAGGGGGCGAGCTTTCTTT. Amino acids: CATSEARGRAFF.

This CDR3 is CASSSHGTKGAEAFF. In nucleotides, the CDR3 is TGTGCCAGCAGTTCCCACGGTACTAAGGGGGCTGAAGCTTTCTTT. The chain carries TRBV6-5 and TRBJ1-1, with D possibly matching TRBD1 (6 bases). V dropped 4 bases and J dropped 6 bases, with 18 bases sitting between them. Germline V gives CDR1 MNHEY, CDR2 SVGAGI. CDR3 length: 15 residues.

The gene calls are TRBV18 and TRBJ2-1, with TRBD2 identical over 7 bases. Trimming at V came to 4 bases and at J to 3 bases, leaving 15 bases not matched to a gene. From germline, CDR1 is KGHSH and CDR2 LQKENI. The CDR3 spans 18 residues. The CDR3: CASSRALREGPGYNEQFF. The CDR3 coding sequence is TGTGCCAGCTCACGTGCCCTTAGGGAGGGGCCCGGCTACAATGAGCAGTTCTTC. Full variable domain (remainder filled in from reference TRBV18 and TRBJ2-1): NAGVMQNPRHLVRRRGQEARLRCSPMKGHSHVYWYRQLPEEGLKFMVYLQKENIIDESGMPKERFSAEFPKEGPSILRIQQVVRGDSAAYFCASSRALREGPGYNEQFFGPGTRLTVL.

This chain connects TRBV12-3 or TRBV12-4 to TRBJ1-3; tentative D call: TRBD1 (6 bases). The CDR3 is 13 residues long. V was cut by 3 bases and J by 9 bases, with 12 bases left in between. In DNA, the CDR3 is TGTGCCAGCAGTTTCGACAGGTCGGGCACCATATATTTT. Translating gives CASSFDRSGTIYF.

This chain connects TRBV15 to TRBJ1-1, with a tentative D call TRBD1 (5 bases). The CDR3 has 17 residues. The germline V and J ends were trimmed by 3 bases and 0 bases, with 17 bases remaining between them. Germline assignment: CDR1 LNHNV and CDR2 YYDKDF (reference sequence). The CDR3 nucleotides read TGTGCCACCAGCAGGAGGAGGGGCCGGAAGCTGAACACTGAAGCTTTCTTT. Residues: CATSRRRGRKLNTEAFF.

The rearrangement joins TRBV7-2 to TRBJ2-1; possible D gene TRBD1, 6 bases. Trimming left V 5 bases short and J 6 bases short, with 11 bases between. CDR1 SGHTA and CDR2 FQGNSA come from the germline V gene. The CDR3 totals 13 residues. CDR3: CASSPGQLNEQFF. DNA of the CDR3: TGTGCCAGCAGCCCTGGACAGCTCAATGAGCAGTTCTTC. Complete variable domain (other parts from reference TRBV7-2 and TRBJ2-1): GAGVSQSPSNKVTEKGKDVELRCDPISGHTALYWYRQSLGQGLEFLIYFQGNSAPDKSGLPSDRFSAERTGGSVSTLTIQRTQQEDSAVYLCASSPGQLNEQFFGPGTRLTVL.

V and J are TRBV2 and TRBJ2-7; a possible D gene is TRBD1 (6 bases). Deletions cut 5 bases from V and 2 bases from J, with 10 bases between. Germline values: CDR1 SNHLY, CDR2 FYNNEI. The CDR3 is 13 residues long. CDR3 DNA sequence: TGTGCCAGCAGTTACAGGGCTCCCTACGAGCAGTACTTC. Residues: CASSYRAPYEQYF. Full variable domain (remainder filled in from reference TRBV2 and TRBJ2-7): EPEVTQTPSHQVTQMGQEVILRCVPISNHLYFYWYRQILGQKVEFLVSFYNNEISEKSEIFDDQFSVERPDGSNFTLKIRSTKLEDSAMYFCASSYRAPYEQYFGPGTRLTVT.